This section outlines one TCR beta chain sequence together with its context. Produced via immunoSEQ multiplex PCR; TCRdb's table is partial and in-frame only. The sample shows about 19,000 clones, around four fifths of them seen only once. This sample was taken from a study of preoperative IRX-2 immunotherapy in early breast cancer. Treatment noted: preoperative locoregional IRX-2 cytokine immunotherapy. This phase Ib study tested locoregional IRX-2 cytokine immunotherapy given before surgery. Germline CDR1 is KGHSH and CDR2 is LQKENI. This CDR3 contains 13 residues. Trimming removed 3 bases from V and 6 bases from J; junction bases left unmatched: 4.

The receptor comes from a human donor with breast cancer. The chain employs TRBV18 and TRBJ1-2, with TRBD1 matching 7 bases. Specimen: lymph node tissue, collected after IRX-2 immunotherapy. Written as DNA, the CDR3 is TGTGCCAGCTCACCTCAGGGGGACGATGGCTACACCTTC. Translated: CASSPQGDDGYTF.